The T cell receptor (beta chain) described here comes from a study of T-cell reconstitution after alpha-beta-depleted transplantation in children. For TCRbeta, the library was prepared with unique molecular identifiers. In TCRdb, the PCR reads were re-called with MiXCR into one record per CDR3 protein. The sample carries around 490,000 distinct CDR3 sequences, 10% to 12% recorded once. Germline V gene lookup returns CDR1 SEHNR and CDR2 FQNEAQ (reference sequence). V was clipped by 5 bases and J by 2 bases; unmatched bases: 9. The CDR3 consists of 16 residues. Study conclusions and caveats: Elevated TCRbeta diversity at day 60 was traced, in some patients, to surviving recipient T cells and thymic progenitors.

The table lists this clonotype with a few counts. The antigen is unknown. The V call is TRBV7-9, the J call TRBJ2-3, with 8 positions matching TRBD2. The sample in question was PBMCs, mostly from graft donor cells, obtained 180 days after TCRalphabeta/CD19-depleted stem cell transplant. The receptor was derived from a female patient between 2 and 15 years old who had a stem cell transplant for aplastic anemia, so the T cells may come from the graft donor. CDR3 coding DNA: TGTGCCAGCAGCCCTTATGATAGCGGGAACACAGATACGCAGTATTTT. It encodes CASSPYDSGNTDTQYF.